These 20 T cell receptor beta chains share one sample of origin, sequenced in a study of long-term antiretroviral therapy in people with HIV. At survey level, the immunoSEQ assay was run in its v3.0 version. Here immunoSEQ multiplex PCR was the method, and the copy in TCRdb shows in-frame clones only, minus some. The sample records approximately 33,000 clones, 70% to 90% being singletons. Sequenced material: unsorted PBMCs, taken 0.8 years before starting antiretroviral therapy. The receptors derive from a young man with HIV.

CDR3 sequence reads: CAIKPGTTNTGELFF. CDR3 sequence (DNA): TGTGCCATCAAACCCGGGACAACAAACACCGGGGAGCTGTTTTTT. The rearrangement uses TRBV10-3 and TRBJ2-2; D possibly corresponds to TRBD1 (6 bases). The CDR3 sequence is 15 residues long. V lost 7 bases, J lost 2 bases, and 14 bases lay in between. CDR1 and CDR2 from the germline V gene are ENHRY and SYGVKD.

This chain uses TRBV7-9 with TRBJ1-5; 9 positions match TRBD1. The CDR3 sequence is 16 residues long. The J segment lost 5 bases and the V segment lost 6 bases, leaving 11 bases of the junction unmatched. The germline CDR1 and CDR2 sequences are SEHNR and FQNEAQ (reference sequence). The CDR3: CASSPIRTGADQPQHF. The CDR3 nucleotides read TGTGCCAGCAGTCCTATACGGACAGGGGCGGATCAGCCCCAGCATTTT.

The rearrangement links TRBV7-8 to TRBJ2-7; D unresolved. This CDR3 has 19 amino acids. The germline CDR1 and CDR2 sequences are SGHVS and FQNEAQ. Trimming shortened V by 5 bases and J by 0 bases, and 26 bases separated the two germline ends. The CDR3 region is CASSARPLIDSSSSYEQYF. The CDR3 bases are TGTGCCAGCAGCGCCCGCCCCCTTATTGATTCTTCGAGCTCCTACGAGCAGTACTTC.

The table lists this clone with a few counts. The chain links TRBV9 to TRBJ1-3, with no clear D. CDR1 SGDLS and CDR2 YYNGEE come from the germline V gene. The CDR3 runs to 14 residues. Deletions cut 0 bases from V and 0 bases from J, with 4 bases between. The DNA of the CDR3 is TGTGCCAGCAGCGTAGCTGGCTCTGGAAACACCATATATTTT. This codes for CASSVAGSGNTIYF. Complete variable domain (other parts from reference TRBV9 and TRBJ1-3): DSGVTQTPKHLITATGQRVTLRCSPRSGDLSVYWYQQSLDQGLQFLIQYYNGEERAKGNILERFSAQQFPDLHSELNLSSLELGDSALYFCASSVAGSGNTIYFGEGSWLTVV.

This chain connects TRBV27 to TRBJ2-1, with 7 bases fitting TRBD1. J was trimmed by 2 bases and V by 5 bases; bases with no gene match: 15. The CDR3 sequence is 18 residues long. The germline V gene has CDR1 MNHEY and CDR2 SMNVEV (reference sequence). DNA of the CDR3: TGTGCCAGCAGTGTACGAGAAGGGGGCGAGACACCCTACAATGAGCAGTTCTTC. Translation gives CASSVREGGETPYNEQFF.

The chain carries TRBV12-5 and TRBJ1-2; D unresolved. CDR1 and CDR2 (germline): LGHNT, FRNRAP. CDR3 size: 15 residues. Trimming took off 1 base at V and 4 bases at J, with 13 bases between the two ends. CDR3 DNA sequence: TGTGCTAGTGGTTTGGGGGCTTCCCTTATCTATGGCTACACCTTC. Its protein product is CASGLGASLIYGYTF.

The rearrangement links TRBV11-2 to TRBJ2-1; 14 bases are a match to TRBD2. CDR1 and CDR2 (germline): SGHAT, FQNNGV. The CDR3 contains 17 residues. V dropped 7 bases and J dropped 4; count of bases not matched to a gene: 9. The DNA of the CDR3 is TGTGCCAGCATCCCAACGGGGACTAGCGGGGGTTACAATGAGCAGTTCTTC. Translating gives CASIPTGTSGGYNEQFF.

DNA of the CDR3: TGTGCCAGCAGTGCAACCGGGACAGGGATTGGTCAGCCCCAGCATTTT. The encoded protein is CASSATGTGIGQPQHF. The rearrangement uses TRBV6-1 and TRBJ1-5; TRBD1 aligns across 9 bases. Germline V gene lookup returns CDR1 MNHNS and CDR2 SASEGT. The CDR3 loop spans 16 amino acids. The ends lost 4 bases at V and 6 bases at J; junction bases unmatched: 10.

The genes are TRBV4-3 and TRBJ1-1; D is unclear. This CDR3 is 14 amino acids long. Germline CDR1 and CDR2: LGHNA and YSLEER. The V gene lost 1 base and the J gene lost 0 bases, with 6 bases spanning the gap. CDR3 sequence (DNA): TGCGCCAGCAGCCAAGGGCCCATGAACACTGAAGCTTTCTTT. Translation: CASSQGPMNTEAFF.

The rearrangement uses TRBV29-1 and TRBJ1-4; TRBD1 might be the D (5 bases). The CDR3 runs to 12 residues. V lost 7 bases and J lost 4, with 10 bases in between. Germline V lookup: CDR1 SQVTM, CDR2 ANQGSEA. The CDR3 DNA reads as TGCAGCGCTCGGGGGGTTAATGAAAAACTGTTTTTT. This translates into CSARGVNEKLFF.

J is TRBJ2-2 and V is TRBV5-1; tentatively, D is TRBD2 (6 bases). There are 14 residues in the CDR3. V lost 5 bases and J 4 bases, leaving 12 bases between the germline ends. Germline CDR1 reads SGHRS; CDR2 reads YFSETQ. CDR3 DNA: TGCGCCAGCAGTGGGGACTCAGGCACCGGGGAGCTGTTTTTT. It specifies CASSGDSGTGELFF.

The rearrangement joins TRBV7-8 to TRBJ2-5; tentatively, D is TRBD1 (5 bases). Per the germline V gene, CDR1 is SGHVS and CDR2 is FQNEAQ. Trimming stripped 1 base from V and 3 bases from J, with 24 bases between. The CDR3 consists of 19 residues. This chain's CDR3 is CASSLDPPRWGGRKETQYF. CDR3 nucleotides: TGTGCCAGCAGCTTAGACCCTCCTCGGTGGGGCGGAAGAAAAGAGACCCAGTACTTC.

The rearrangement joins TRBV27 to TRBJ2-5, with TRBD2 as a possible D gene (5 bases). Trimming cost V 9 bases and J 5 bases, with 13 bases left between them. CDR3 length: 12 residues. Germline V gives CDR1 MNHEY, CDR2 SMNVEV (reference sequence). Here the CDR3 reads CASPKEVETQYF. CDR3 coding DNA: TGTGCCAGTCCCAAGGAGGTTGAGACCCAGTACTTC.

The chain joins TRBV4-2 to TRBJ2-3; 10 positions match TRBD2. From germline, CDR1 is LGHNA and CDR2 YNFKEQ. CDR3 length: 18 amino acids. The V segment lost 2 bases and the J segment 2 bases; nucleotides outside the gene matches: 10. The CDR3 reads CASSQPWAAGGPTDTQYF. CDR3 DNA sequence: TGTGCCAGCAGCCAACCATGGGCAGCGGGGGGGCCCACAGATACGCAGTATTTT.

The gene calls are TRBV27 and TRBJ2-1; D not certain. Germline V gene lookup returns CDR1 MNHEY and CDR2 SMNVEV (reference sequence). There are 14 residues in the CDR3. V lost 10 bases to trimming and J lost 4 bases, with 17 bases between them. The CDR3 spells CATSWRMGYNEQFF. CDR3 bases: TGTGCCACCTCTTGGCGGATGGGGTACAATGAGCAGTTCTTC.

This clone was seen a handful of times. The germline gene is not matched at one end of the junction; a read error may be the cause. The chain employs TRBV5-1 and TRBJ1-4; a weak D match, TRBD1 (5 bases). The germline V gene encodes CDR1 SGHRS and CDR2 YFSETQ. The CDR3 spans 14 residues. The CDR3 reads CASSLVVGAEELFF. In DNA, the CDR3 is TGCGCCAGCAGTCTGGTCGTCGGGGCTGAAGAACTGTTTTTT.

V gene TRBV19 combines with J gene TRBJ2-1; D is unclear. This CDR3 spans 13 amino acids. V lost 7 bases and J 8 bases, leaving 15 bases between the germline ends. The germline V gene has CDR1 LNHDA and CDR2 SQIVND (reference sequence). The CDR3 sequence is CASTHDWMDEQFF. CDR3 DNA sequence: TGTGCCAGTACACACGACTGGATGGATGAGCAGTTCTTC.

A single count supports this clone. This sequence joins TRBV11-2 and TRBJ1-3; D not resolved. V was cut by 5 bases and J by 2 bases, with 4 bases left in between. The CDR3 runs 12 residues. Germline lookup yields CDR1 SGHAT and CDR2 FQNNGV. This CDR3 reads CASSLTGNTIYF. In nucleotides, the CDR3 is TGTGCCAGCAGCCTAACTGGAAACACCATATATTTT.

A single count supports this clone. The chain joins TRBV18 to TRBJ2-1, with TRBD1 matching 9 bases. The CDR3 extends over 16 amino acids. After removal of 3 bases from V and 8 bases from J, the junction contained 11 bases not matched to a gene. CDR1 and CDR2 (germline): KGHSH, LQKENI. The CDR3 DNA reads as TGTGCCAGCTCACCGCCTAGGGGACAGGGTTCCCATGAGCAGTTCTTC. Translation gives CASSPPRGQGSHEQFF.

The J gene is TRBJ2-5, the V gene TRBV15, with 8 bases matching TRBD1. Germline lookup yields CDR1 LNHNV and CDR2 YYDKDF (reference sequence). After removal of 3 bases from V and 5 bases from J, the junction contained 5 bases not matched to a gene. This CDR3 is 14 amino acids long. The CDR3 loop is CATSRGTGQETQYF. For the CDR3, the DNA is TGTGCCACCAGCAGGGGGACAGGTCAGGAGACCCAGTACTTC.